Listed here are 22 T cell receptor beta chains from one sample, sequenced in a study of cytomegalovirus exposure and HLA in healthy donors. The PCR had 60 Vbeta and 13 Jbeta primers. Profiled with immunoSEQ multiplex PCR; TCRdb holds only in-frame clones, not every one. The sample lists roughly 63,000 clones, 71% occurring once. Specimen: PBMCs. The receptors here all came from a man aged 45-65 years in good health and CMV-seropositive.

The chain combines TRBV5-1 with TRBJ2-7, with 7 bases that match TRBD2. Germline V lookup: CDR1 SGHRS, CDR2 YFSETQ. This CDR3 is 15 amino acids long. V was pared by 3 bases and J by 1 base, with 7 bases of the junction left unmatched. In DNA, the CDR3 is TGCGCCAGCAGCTCACGGGAGGTACGATCCTACGAGCAGTACTTC. This sequence encodes CASSSREVRSYEQYF.

The rearrangement links TRBV5-1 to TRBJ2-2, with TRBD1 matching 10 bases. The CDR3 spans 16 residues. V gave up 3 bases and J gave up 3 bases; unmatched junction bases: 5. Germline CDR1 SGHRS, CDR2 YFSETQ. The CDR3 sequence: CASSSGQGVDTGELFF. Here the CDR3 DNA reads TGCGCCAGCAGCTCCGGACAGGGGGTCGACACCGGGGAGCTGTTTTTT.

The V call is TRBV15, the J call TRBJ2-7; D is perhaps TRBD1 (5 bases). The germline V gene has CDR1 LNHNV and CDR2 YYDKDF (reference sequence). The CDR3 sequence is 13 residues long. Between the trimmed V and J ends, which lost 1 base and 3 bases, there was a span of 7 bases. The CDR3 DNA is TGTGCCACCAGCAGAGGGACATACTACGAGCAGTACTTC. Protein: CATSRGTYYEQYF.

This chain uses TRBV5-6 with TRBJ2-7; 11 nucleotides match TRBD2. Trimming removed 2 bases from V and 6 bases from J; junction bases left unmatched: 7. The germline gives CDR1 SGHDT, CDR2 YYEEEE. This CDR3 is built from 15 residues. The CDR3 reads CASSFPGTSGGEQYF. CDR3 coding DNA: TGTGCCAGCAGCTTTCCCGGGACTAGCGGCGGCGAGCAGTACTTC.

The V call is TRBV25-1, the J call TRBJ2-2; TRBD1 is a possible D gene (6 bases). CDR1 is MGHDK and CDR2 is SYGVNS in the germline V gene. The CDR3 contains 17 residues. Trimming took off 2 bases at V and 0 bases at J, with 13 bases between the two ends. CDR3 nucleotide sequence: TGTGCCAGCAGTGAACCGGGACACATAACGAACACCGGGGAGCTGTTTTTT. Its translation: CASSEPGHITNTGELFF.

The chain couples TRBV6-5 to TRBJ2-7, with D perhaps matching TRBD2 (6 bases). Germline CDR1 MNHEY, CDR2 SVGAGI. The CDR3 is made up of 13 amino acids. V was cut by 6 bases and J by 4 bases, with 13 bases left in between. The CDR3 bases are TGTGCCAGCAGGGAGGGGTCAGGATACGAGCAGTACTTC. Translating gives CASREGSGYEQYF.

V is TRBV27 and J is TRBJ1-1; TRBD1 matches at 9 bases. CDR1 and CDR2 from the germline V gene are MNHEY and SMNVEV (reference sequence). The ends lost 4 bases at V and 3 bases at J; junction bases unmatched: 6. This CDR3 has 15 amino acids. The chain's CDR3 is CASSSRGQGHTEAFF. CDR3 nucleotide sequence: TGTGCCAGCAGTTCCCGCGGACAGGGGCACACTGAAGCTTTCTTT.

This sequence joins TRBV5-4 and TRBJ1-1; TRBD1 agrees at 10 bases. The germline V gene encodes CDR1 SGHNT and CDR2 YYREEE (reference sequence). The V and J ends lost 1 base and 4 bases, in that order; junction bases with no gene match: 1. The CDR3 totals 14 residues. The CDR3 bases are TGTGCCAGCAGCTTGTGGACAGGGGGCACTGAAGCTTTCTTT. Translation gives CASSLWTGGTEAFF.

This clone occurred a few times. The V and J genes are TRBV6-1 and TRBJ1-1; 8 bases map to TRBD1. CDR1 and CDR2 from the germline V gene are MNHNS and SASEGT. The CDR3 loop spans 14 amino acids. V gave up 4 bases and J gave up 5 bases; unmatched junction bases: 6. CDR3 loop: CASSVQGANTEAFF. CDR3 nucleotide sequence: TGTGCCAGCAGTGTTCAGGGGGCTAATACTGAAGCTTTCTTT.

The CDR3 is CAISESSLRGLANEQFF. Here the CDR3 DNA reads TGTGCCATCAGTGAGTCGTCCTTGCGGGGACTAGCGAATGAGCAGTTCTTC. The chain is built from TRBV10-3 and TRBJ2-1; 10 bases match TRBD2. Germline loops: CDR1 ENHRY, CDR2 SYGVKD. The J segment lost 7 bases and the V segment lost 0 bases, leaving 9 bases of the junction unmatched. The CDR3 is 17 residues long.

This rearrangement joins TRBV6-5 to TRBJ1-1; TRBD1 is a possible D gene (5 bases). The CDR3 sequence is 16 residues long. V was shortened by 4 bases and J by 6 bases, with 21 bases between the two germline ends. Germline V lookup: CDR1 MNHEY, CDR2 SVGAGI. This CDR3 is CASSSPTGGQLAEAFF. The CDR3 region has the DNA TGTGCCAGCAGTTCCCCCACCGGGGGTCAGCTCGCTGAAGCTTTCTTT.

The chain combines TRBV10-3 with TRBJ2-5; 13 nucleotides match TRBD2. CDR1 is ENHRY and CDR2 is SYGVKD in the germline V gene. Losses at the gene ends were 5 bases for V and 5 bases for J; bases not matched to a gene: 8. The CDR3 is made up of 16 amino acids. The DNA of the CDR3 is TGTGCCATCAGTCCAGGGACTAGCGGGATCGGGGAGACCCAGTACTTC. It specifies CAISPGTSGIGETQYF.

The V call is TRBV2, the J call TRBJ2-2; TRBD1 agrees at 10 bases. This CDR3 is 17 amino acids long. CDR1 and CDR2 (germline): SNHLY, FYNNEI. V was clipped by 8 bases and J by 5 bases; unmatched bases: 14. CDR3 DNA: TGTGCCAGCCGAGACAGGGGGCGCAGTGGGAAAACCGGGGAGCTGTTTTTT. This codes for CASRDRGRSGKTGELFF.

The V and J genes are TRBV15 and TRBJ2-3; 8 positions match TRBD2. V was pared by 1 base and J by 1 base, with 7 bases of the junction left unmatched. Looked up from germline, CDR1 is LNHNV and CDR2 is YYDKDF (reference sequence). This CDR3 is 17 amino acids long. The CDR3 DNA reads TGTGCCACCAGCAGAGTGGGTAGCGGGGAACGCACAGATACGCAGTATTTT. Protein product: CATSRVGSGERTDTQYF.

This clone has more than one count but fewer than ten. The rearrangement joins TRBV5-1 to TRBJ2-7; unclear D gene. Germline V gene data show CDR1 as SGHRS and CDR2 as YFSETQ. The CDR3 runs to 13 residues. V lost 0 bases to trimming and J lost 3 bases, with 7 bases between them. CDR3 in amino acids: CASSLAVGYEQYF. As DNA, the CDR3 is TGCGCCAGCAGCTTGGCGGTCGGCTACGAGCAGTACTTC.

CDR3 loop: CASSQVAGTEAFF. DNA of the CDR3: TGCGCCAGCAGCCAAGTGGCAGGCACTGAAGCTTTCTTT. J is TRBJ1-1 and V is TRBV4-1; no clear D gene. This CDR3 is 13 amino acids long. The V end lost 1 base, the J end lost 4 bases, and 7 bases lay between the germline ends. Germline CDR1 is MGHRA and CDR2 is YSYEKL.

V usage is TRBV27 and J usage is TRBJ1-2, with TRBD1 identical over 8 bases. Per germline, CDR1 MNHEY and CDR2 SMNVEV (reference sequence). This CDR3 region has 13 residues. Unmatched junction bases numbered 0, after V lost 3 bases and J lost 3 bases. The CDR3 DNA reads TGTGCCAGCAGTTTGGGACAGGACTATGGCTACACCTTC. Amino acid sequence: CASSLGQDYGYTF.

The gene calls are TRBV7-2 and TRBJ1-3; D unclear. Trimming took off 5 bases at V and 0 bases at J, with 11 bases between the two ends. The CDR3 is made up of 15 amino acids. Germline-derived CDR1 and CDR2 are SGHTA and FQGNSA. The CDR3 spells CASSPRIHSGNTIYF. In nucleotides, the CDR3 is TGTGCCAGCAGCCCTAGGATTCACTCTGGAAACACCATATATTTT.

The V and J genes are TRBV6-1 and TRBJ1-2; D not certain. CDR3 length: 13 residues. Between the trimmed V and J ends, which lost 10 bases and 0 bases, there was a span of 12 bases. Germline V CDR1 and CDR2: MNHNS, SASEGT. The CDR3 region is CAISRESNYGYTF. CDR3 coding DNA: TGTGCCATCTCCCGGGAGTCTAACTATGGCTACACCTTC.

This clone was detected a few times. The chain couples TRBV10-3 to TRBJ2-3, with TRBD2 matching over 10 bases. There are 13 residues in the CDR3. Looked up from germline, CDR1 is ENHRY and CDR2 is SYGVKD. Losses at the gene ends were 7 bases for V and 6 bases for J; bases not matched to a gene: 4. CDR3 in DNA: TGTGCCATCAATTATAGCGGGGGGGATACGCAGTATTTT. This sequence encodes CAINYSGGDTQYF.

This clone has just a few counts. J is TRBJ1-2 and V is TRBV6-5; 11 bases match TRBD1. Germline V gene sequence: CDR1 MNHEY, CDR2 SVGAGI. The length of the CDR3 is 14 residues. V shed 2 bases, J shed 8 bases, and the junction held 4 bases outside the gene matches. CDR3 sequence: CASSYGGQGGGYTF. CDR3 nucleotide sequence: TGTGCCAGCAGTTACGGGGGACAGGGGGGAGGCTACACCTTC.

The chain recombines TRBV4-1 with TRBJ2-5; a weak D match, TRBD1 (6 bases). This CDR3 contains 15 residues. Deletions cut 4 bases from V and 1 base from J, with 13 bases between. Germline CDR1 and CDR2: MGHRA and YSYEKL. CDR3 loop: CASSLFQGPQETQYF. CDR3 nucleotides: TGCGCCAGCAGCCTTTTTCAGGGGCCCCAAGAGACCCAGTACTTC.